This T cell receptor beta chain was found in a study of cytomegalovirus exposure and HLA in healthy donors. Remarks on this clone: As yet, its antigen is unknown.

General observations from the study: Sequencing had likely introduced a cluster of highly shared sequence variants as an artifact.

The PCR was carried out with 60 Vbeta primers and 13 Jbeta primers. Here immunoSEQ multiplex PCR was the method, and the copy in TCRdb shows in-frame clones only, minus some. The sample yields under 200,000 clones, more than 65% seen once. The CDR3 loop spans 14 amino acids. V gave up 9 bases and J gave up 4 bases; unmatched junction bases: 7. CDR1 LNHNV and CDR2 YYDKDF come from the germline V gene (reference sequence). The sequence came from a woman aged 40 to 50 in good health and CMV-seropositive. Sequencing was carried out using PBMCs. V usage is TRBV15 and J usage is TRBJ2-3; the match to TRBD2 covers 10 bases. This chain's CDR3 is CATRSGGAADTQYF. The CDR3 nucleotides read TGTGCCACGAGAAGCGGGGGGGCCGCAGATACGCAGTATTTT. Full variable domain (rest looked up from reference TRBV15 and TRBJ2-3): DAMVIQNPRYQVTQFGKPVTLSCSQTLNHNVMYWYQQKSSQAPKLLFHYYDKDFNNEADTPDNFQSRRPNTSFCFLDIRSPGLGDTAMYLCATRSGGAADTQYFGPGTRLTVL.